The entry below describes one TCR beta chain. This entry comes from a study of T-cell memory formation after mild COVID-19. Researchers used 5'RACE with constant-segment primers to make TCR alpha and TCR beta cDNA libraries that carry sample barcodes and UMIs. TCRdb redid the calling of the 5' RACE reads with MiXCR, one entry per CDR3 protein. The sample contains fewer than 60,000 distinct CDR3 sequences, more than 10% of which appear only once. Trimming removed 6 bases from V and 12 bases from J; junction bases left unmatched: 15. This CDR3 has 15 residues. This TCR was recovered from a man in his late teens or twenties who had mild COVID-19 (a few samples of this study predate the infection). Cell type and time point are not known. This sequence joins TRBV12-3 or TRBV12-4 and TRBJ2-1; 9 positions agree with TRBD2. Sequences were obtained from PBMCs or a T cell subset sorted from them (not recorded which). The CDR3 bases are TGTGCCAGCAGCCAAGCGGGTCTAGCGGGATATGGGCAGTTCTTC. This gives the protein CASSQAGLAGYGQFF.